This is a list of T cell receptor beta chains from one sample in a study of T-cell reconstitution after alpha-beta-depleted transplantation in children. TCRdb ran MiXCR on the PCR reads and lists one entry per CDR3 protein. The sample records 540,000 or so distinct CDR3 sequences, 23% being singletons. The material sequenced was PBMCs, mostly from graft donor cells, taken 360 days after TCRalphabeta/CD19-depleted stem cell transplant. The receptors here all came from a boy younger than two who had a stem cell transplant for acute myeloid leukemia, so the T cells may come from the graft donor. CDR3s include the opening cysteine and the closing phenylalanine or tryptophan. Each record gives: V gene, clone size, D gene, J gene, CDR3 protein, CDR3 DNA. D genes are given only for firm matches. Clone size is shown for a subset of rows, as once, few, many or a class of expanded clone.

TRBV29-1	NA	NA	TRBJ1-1	CSVDGAENTEAFF	TGCAGCGTTGACGGGGCGGAGAACACTGAAGCTTTCTTT
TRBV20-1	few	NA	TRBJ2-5	CSARDDRPVQETQYF	TGCAGTGCTAGGGATGATCGGCCAGTTCAAGAGACCCAGTACTTC
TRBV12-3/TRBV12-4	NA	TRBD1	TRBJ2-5	CASSLAWTGQDSRTQYF	TGTGCCAGCAGTTTAGCCTGGACAGGCCAAGACTCGAGGACCCAGTACTTC
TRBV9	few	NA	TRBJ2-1	CASSPRRRADEQFF	TGTGCCAGCAGCCCCAGACGGAGGGCAGATGAGCAGTTCTTC
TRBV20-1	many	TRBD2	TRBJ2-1	CSAPRGGTYNEQFF	TGCAGTGCCCCCCGGGGGGGCACTTACAATGAGCAGTTCTTC
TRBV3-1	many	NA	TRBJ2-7	CASSQGGLLWEQYF	TGTGCCAGCAGCCAAGGCGGTCTCCTGTGGGAGCAGTACTTC
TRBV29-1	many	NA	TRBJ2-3	CSVETADRITDTQYF	TGCAGCGTTGAAACCGCCGACAGGATAACAGATACGCAGTATTTT
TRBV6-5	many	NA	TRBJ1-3	CASSYSREPRDTIYF	TGTGCCAGCAGTTACTCCAGGGAGCCGCGCGACACCATATATTTT
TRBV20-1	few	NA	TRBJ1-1	CITTQDGRMNTEAFF	TGCATCACGACGCAGGATGGGAGAATGAACACTGAAGCTTTCTTT
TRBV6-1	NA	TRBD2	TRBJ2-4	CASSIAGGPFGGNIQYF	TGTGCCAGCAGTATAGCGGGGGGGCCGTTCGGCGGAAACATTCAGTACTTC
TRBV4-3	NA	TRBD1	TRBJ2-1	CASSFTPGTGGTPQYNEQFF	TGCGCCAGCAGCTTCACGCCCGGGACAGGGGGGACTCCCCAATACAATGAGCAGTTCTTC
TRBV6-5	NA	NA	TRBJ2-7	CASSYASQGSYEQYF	TGTGCCAGCAGTTACGCCTCACAGGGTTCCTACGAGCAGTACTTC
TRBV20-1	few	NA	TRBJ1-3	CSARAGPMSSGNTIYF	TGCAGTGCTAGAGCGGGACCCATGAGCTCTGGAAACACCATATATTTT
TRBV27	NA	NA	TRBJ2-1	CASSTSTGAARYNEQFF	TGTGCCAGCAGTACTTCCACCGGGGCAGCTCGCTACAATGAGCAGTTCTTC
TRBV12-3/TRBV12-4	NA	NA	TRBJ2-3	CASSRNRDTQYF	TGTGCCAGCAGCCGCAATAGAGATACGCAGTATTTT
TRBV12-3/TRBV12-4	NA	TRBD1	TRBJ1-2	CASSNTGGTFGYTF	TGTGCCAGCAGTAATACAGGGGGAACATTTGGCTACACCTTC
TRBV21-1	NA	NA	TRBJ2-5	CASSKGGRGSQETQYF	TGTGCCAGCAGCAAAGGGGGGCGAGGATCCCAAGAGACCCAGTACTTC
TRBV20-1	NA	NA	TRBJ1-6	CSARDTESSYNSPLHF	TGCAGTGCTAGAGATACGGAAAGCTCCTATAATTCACCCCTCCACTTT
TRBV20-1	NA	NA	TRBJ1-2	CSARSSMTVNYGYTF	TGCAGTGCTCGTAGTTCGATGACAGTAAACTATGGCTACACCTTC
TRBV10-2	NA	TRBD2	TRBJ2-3	CASGLADPTDTQYF	TGCGCCAGTGGACTAGCGGATCCCACAGATACGCAGTATTTT
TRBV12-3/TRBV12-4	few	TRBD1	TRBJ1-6	CASRPGQGTSPLHF	TGTGCCAGCAGGCCGGGACAGGGAACCTCACCCCTCCACTTT
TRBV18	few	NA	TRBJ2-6	CASSLMAGDSGANVLTF	TGTGCCAGCTCGCTGATGGCAGGGGACTCTGGGGCCAACGTCCTGACTTTC
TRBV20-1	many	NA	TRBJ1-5	CSASWGRVGDQPQHF	TGCAGTGCTAGTTGGGGCAGGGTAGGCGATCAGCCCCAGCATTTT
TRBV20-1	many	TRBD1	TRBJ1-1	CSARVDRVNTEAFF	TGCAGTGCTAGAGTGGACAGGGTGAACACTGAAGCTTTCTTT
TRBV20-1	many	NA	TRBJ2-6	CSASVRPPLNSGANVLTF	TGCAGTGCTAGTGTCAGACCCCCTCTAAACTCTGGGGCCAACGTCCTGACTTTC
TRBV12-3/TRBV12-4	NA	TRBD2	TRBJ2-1	CASSPGLAGSSYNEQFF	TGTGCCAGCAGTCCCGGACTAGCGGGGAGCTCCTACAATGAGCAGTTCTTC
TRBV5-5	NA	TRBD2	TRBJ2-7	CASSLFLAGGLTYEQYF	TGTGCCAGCAGCTTGTTCTTAGCGGGGGGCCTAACCTACGAGCAGTACTTC
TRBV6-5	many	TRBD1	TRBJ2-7	CASSYAGGFYEQYF	TGTGCCAGCAGTTACGCAGGGGGATTCTACGAGCAGTACTTC
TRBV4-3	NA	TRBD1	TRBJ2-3	CASSQRDRDTDTQYF	TGCGCCAGCAGCCAACGGGACAGGGATACAGATACGCAGTATTTT
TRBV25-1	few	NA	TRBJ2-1	CASRNVGPSSYNEQFF	TGTGCCAGCAGGAATGTTGGACCGAGCTCCTACAATGAGCAGTTCTTC
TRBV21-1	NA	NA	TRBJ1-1	CASGPWTENTEAFF	TGTGCCAGTGGGCCTTGGACGGAGAACACTGAAGCTTTCTTT
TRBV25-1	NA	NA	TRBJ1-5	CATREGNQPQHF	TGTGCCACGAGGGAGGGCAATCAGCCCCAGCATTTT
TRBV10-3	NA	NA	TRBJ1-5	CAISEFPDNQPQHF	TGTGCCATCAGTGAGTTCCCAGATAATCAGCCCCAGCATTTT
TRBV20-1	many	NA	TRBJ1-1	CSASGGDVNTEAFF	TGCAGTGCTAGTGGGGGGGACGTGAACACTGAAGCTTTCTTT
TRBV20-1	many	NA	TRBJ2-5	CSARRGGEETQYF	TGCAGTGCTAGAAGGGGGGGAGAAGAGACCCAGTACTTC
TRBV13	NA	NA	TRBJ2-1	CASSLGRAGEQFF	TGTGCCAGCAGCTTAGGTCGGGCGGGTGAGCAGTTCTTC
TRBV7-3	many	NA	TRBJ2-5	CASSLGLWETQYF	TGTGCCAGCAGCTTAGGGCTGTGGGAGACCCAGTACTTC
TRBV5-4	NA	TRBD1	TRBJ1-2	CASSSWPTTGFYGYTF	TGTGCCAGCAGCTCCTGGCCTACGACAGGGTTCTATGGCTACACCTTC
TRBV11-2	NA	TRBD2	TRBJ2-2	CASSSLPGLVTGELFF	TGTGCCAGCAGCTCCCTTCCGGGACTAGTGACCGGGGAGCTGTTTTTT
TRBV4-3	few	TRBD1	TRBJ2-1	CASSQTGTGGINEQFF	TGCGCCAGCAGCCAAACCGGGACAGGGGGCATTAATGAGCAGTTCTTC
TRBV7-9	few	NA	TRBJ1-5	CASSIQGNNQPQHF	TGTGCCAGCAGCATACAGGGAAACAATCAGCCCCAGCATTTT
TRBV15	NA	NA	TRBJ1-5	CATSRDTGYNQPQHF	TGTGCCACCAGCAGAGATACTGGGTACAATCAGCCCCAGCATTTT
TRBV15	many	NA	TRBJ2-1	CATRTPPDEQFF	TGTGCCACCAGAACTCCCCCGGATGAGCAGTTCTTC
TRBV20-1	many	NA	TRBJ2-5	CSASYGVQETQYF	TGCAGTGCCTCATACGGGGTGCAAGAGACCCAGTACTTC
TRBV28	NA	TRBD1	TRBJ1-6	CASRRQGRNSPLHF	TGTGCCAGCAGACGACAGGGACGCAATTCACCCCTCCACTTT
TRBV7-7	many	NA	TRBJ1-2	CASSLARRGYTF	TGTGCCAGCAGCTTAGCACGGCGGGGCTACACCTTC
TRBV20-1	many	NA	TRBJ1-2	CSARPTGAIYGYTF	TGCAGTGCTAGACCGACCGGGGCCATCTATGGCTACACCTTC
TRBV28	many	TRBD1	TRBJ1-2	CASRRLDRNHGYTF	TGTGCCAGCAGGCGCCTGGACAGGAACCATGGCTACACCTTC
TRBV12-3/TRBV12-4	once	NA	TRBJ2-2	CASSPQGPLRAHTGELFF	TGTGCCAGCAGCCCCCAGGGACCCCTCAGGGCGCACACCGGGGAGCTGTTTTTT
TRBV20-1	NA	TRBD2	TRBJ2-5	CSASRAGGSWETQYF	TGCAGTGCTTCCCGAGCGGGGGGATCTTGGGAGACCCAGTACTTC
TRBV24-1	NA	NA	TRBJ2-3	CASRGASADMQYF	TGTGCCTCCCGCGGCGCCAGCGCAGATATGCAGTATTTT
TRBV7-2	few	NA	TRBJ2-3	CASSSLRISGTDTQYF	TGTGCCAGCAGCTCCCTACGAATAAGTGGCACAGATACGCAGTATTTT
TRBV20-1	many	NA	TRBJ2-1	CSARGGGHNEQFF	TGCAGTGCTAGAGGTGGTGGCCACAATGAGCAGTTCTTC
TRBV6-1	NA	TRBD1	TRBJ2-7	CASSPTLLTGPEQYF	TGTGCCAGCAGTCCGACTTTGTTGACAGGGCCGGAGCAGTACTTC
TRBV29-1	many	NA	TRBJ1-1	CSVEGGMNTEAFF	TGCAGCGTTGAGGGTGGGATGAACACTGAAGCTTTCTTT